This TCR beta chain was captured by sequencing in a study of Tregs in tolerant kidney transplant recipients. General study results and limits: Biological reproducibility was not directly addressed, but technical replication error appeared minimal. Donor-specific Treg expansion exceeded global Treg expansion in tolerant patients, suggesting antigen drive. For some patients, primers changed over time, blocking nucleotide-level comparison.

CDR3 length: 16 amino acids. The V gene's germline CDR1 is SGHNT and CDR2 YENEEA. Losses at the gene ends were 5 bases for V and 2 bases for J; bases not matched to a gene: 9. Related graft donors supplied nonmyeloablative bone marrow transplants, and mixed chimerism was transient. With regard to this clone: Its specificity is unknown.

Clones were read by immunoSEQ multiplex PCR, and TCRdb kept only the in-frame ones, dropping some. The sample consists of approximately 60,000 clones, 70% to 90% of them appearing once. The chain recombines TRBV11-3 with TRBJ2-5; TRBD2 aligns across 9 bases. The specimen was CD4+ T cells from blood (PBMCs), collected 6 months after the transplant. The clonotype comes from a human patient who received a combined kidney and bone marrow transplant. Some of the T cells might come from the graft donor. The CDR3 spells CASSRRASGKQETQYF. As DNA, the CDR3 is TGTGCCAGCAGCCGGAGAGCTAGCGGGAAACAAGAGACCCAGTACTTC.